The sequence of this T cell receptor (beta chain) was determined in a study of cytomegalovirus exposure and HLA in healthy donors. 13 Jbeta primers and 60 Vbeta primers were used for the PCR. Some clones are missing from TCRdb's copy, which holds only in-frame ones; the method was immunoSEQ multiplex PCR. The sample consists of 150,000 to 180,000 clones, under 80% of them appearing once. With regard to this clone: Its cognate antigen is unknown.

Study-level findings and limits: Sequencing depth roughly uniform across donors was assumed in presence/absence analyses.

The length of the CDR3 is 14 residues. Germline CDR1 is SQVTM and CDR2 is ANQGSEA. V dropped 6 bases and J dropped 5 bases, with 16 bases sitting between them. Sequenced input: PBMCs. The receptor was derived from a man between 25 and 39 years old in good health and CMV-seronegative. The V gene is TRBV29-1, the J gene TRBJ2-2; tentative D call: TRBD2 (6 bases). The CDR3 is CSVASSVGTGELFF. CDR3 nucleotides: TGCAGCGTCGCGTCTAGCGTCGGAACCGGGGAGCTGTTTTTT.